The entry that follows covers one TCR beta chain sequence. Method: immunoSEQ multiplex PCR; TCRdb's copy keeps in-frame clones and lacks some. Here the sample spans just over 300,000 clones, roughly 86% being singletons. This sample is part of a study of blood T cell repertoires in COVID-19. Across the study: COVID-19 samples from acute and convalescent phases originated in the United States, Italy and Spain.

Participants' own reports of clinical history determined their cohort assignment. The CDR3 length is 15 residues. With 6 bases removed from V and 4 bases from J, the gap between germline ends came to 18 bases. In germline, CDR1 is MGHRA, CDR2 YSYEKL. The receptor's source is a woman aged 18-30 years who had recovered from COVID-19. The sequenced sample was PBMCs or T cells enriched from blood (not recorded which). The chain combines TRBV4-1 with TRBJ2-5; tentative D call: TRBD1 (6 bases). CDR3 loop: CASSPQLQGGETQYF. The CDR3 DNA reads as TGCGCCAGCAGTCCACAGTTACAGGGTGGAGAGACCCAGTACTTC.